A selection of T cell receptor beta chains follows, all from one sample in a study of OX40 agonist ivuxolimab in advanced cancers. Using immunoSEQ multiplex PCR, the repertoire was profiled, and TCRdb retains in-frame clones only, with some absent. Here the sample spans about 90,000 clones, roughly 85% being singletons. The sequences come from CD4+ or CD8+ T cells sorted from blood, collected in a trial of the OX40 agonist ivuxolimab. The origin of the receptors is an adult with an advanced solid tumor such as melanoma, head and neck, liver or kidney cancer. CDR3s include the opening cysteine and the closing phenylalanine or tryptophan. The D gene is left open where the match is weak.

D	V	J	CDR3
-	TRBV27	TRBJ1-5	CASSLSGLNQPQHF
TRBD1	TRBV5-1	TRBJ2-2	CASSAGQGGRTGELFF
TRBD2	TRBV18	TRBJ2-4	CASSPPGLAGKNIQYF
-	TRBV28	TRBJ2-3	CATPRTGSDTQYF
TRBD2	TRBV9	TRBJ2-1	CASSPGLAYNEQFF
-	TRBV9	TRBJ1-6	CASSVAGYNSPLHF
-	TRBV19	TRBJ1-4	CASSMGGLLREKLFF
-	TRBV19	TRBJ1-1	CASSSQLASAGTEAFF
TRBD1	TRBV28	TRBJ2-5	CASSLLGTGGGKTQYF
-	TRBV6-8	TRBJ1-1	CARVIGEAFF
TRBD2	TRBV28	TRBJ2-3	CASTPRLAGARDTQYF
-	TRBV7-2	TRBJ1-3	CASSAPRSSGNTIYF
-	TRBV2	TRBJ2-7	CASSEAVRLTEQYF
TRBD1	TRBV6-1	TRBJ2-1	CASSEDGQGAYNEQFF
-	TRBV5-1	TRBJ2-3	CASSREAPDTQYF
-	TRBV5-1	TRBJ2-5	CASSLGVGPQETQYF
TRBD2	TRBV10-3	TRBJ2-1	CAISPLAGGAVPNEQFF
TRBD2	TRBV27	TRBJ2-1	CASSYQRAGPYNEQFF
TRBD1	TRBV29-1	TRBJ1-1	CSAQRQGRDTEAFF
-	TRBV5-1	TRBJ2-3	CASSQSLWQWPDTQYF
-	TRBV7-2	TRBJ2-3	CASTGDRTDTQYF
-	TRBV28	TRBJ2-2	CATCTANTGELFF
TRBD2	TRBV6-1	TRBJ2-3	CASKVAGVTDTQYF
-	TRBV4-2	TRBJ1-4	CASSQGENEKLFF
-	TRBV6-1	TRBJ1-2	CASSEAGGAYGYTF
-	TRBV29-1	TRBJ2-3	CSDSSADTQYF
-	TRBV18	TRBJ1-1	CASSPAGNTEAFF
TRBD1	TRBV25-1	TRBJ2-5	CASRSGTGAVGQETQYF
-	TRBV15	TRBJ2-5	CATSLRRGPETQYF
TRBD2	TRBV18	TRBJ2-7	CASSPSRLAGGPDEQYF
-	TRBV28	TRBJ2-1	CASRTGGPYNEQFF
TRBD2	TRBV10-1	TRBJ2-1	CASSGLAGGPVDGNEQFF
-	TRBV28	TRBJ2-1	CASSLGGSLSYNEQFF
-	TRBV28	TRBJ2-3	CASRGLPRADTQYF
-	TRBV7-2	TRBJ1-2	CASSLLWDTKNYGYTF
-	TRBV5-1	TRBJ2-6	CASSYTRGAGANVLTF
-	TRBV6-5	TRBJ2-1	CASRRGNINNEQFF
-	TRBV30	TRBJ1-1	CAWSGDGTEAFF
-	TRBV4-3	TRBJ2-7	CASSLGQTSSYEQYF
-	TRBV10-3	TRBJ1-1	CAIRNNREGGTEAFF
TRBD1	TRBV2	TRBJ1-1	CASGGTGGGAEAFF
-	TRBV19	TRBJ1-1	CASSIAHQGAEAFF
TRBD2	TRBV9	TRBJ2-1	CASSVSGGTSGRAWDNEQFF
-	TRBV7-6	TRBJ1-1	CASSLSHRTEAFF
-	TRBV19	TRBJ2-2	CASTIARARTGELFF
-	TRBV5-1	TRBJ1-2	CASSLEEGVGGYTF
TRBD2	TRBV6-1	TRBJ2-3	CAGTLAGVGTDTQYF